The 21 T cell receptor beta chains in this list originate from one sample, sequenced in a study of cytomegalovirus exposure and HLA in healthy donors. The PCR made use of 60 Vbeta and 13 Jbeta primers. TCRdb's copy holds only in-frame clones and misses some; the assay was immunoSEQ multiplex PCR. The sample lists over 150,000 clones, roughly 78% occurring once. What was sequenced was PBMCs. Receptor source: a woman aged 45-65 years in good health and CMV-seropositive.

The rearrangement joins TRBV30 to TRBJ1-6; a possible D gene is TRBD1 (5 bases). Between the trimmed V and J ends, which lost 1 base and 11 bases, there was a span of 18 bases. CDR1 and CDR2 (germline): GTSNPN, SVGIG (reference sequence). The CDR3 totals 15 residues. CDR3 region: CAWSGTGDGRTPLHF. The CDR3 bases are TGTGCCTGGAGTGGTACGGGGGACGGAAGGACACCCCTCCACTTT.

With regard to this clone: At one end, the junction sequence differs from germline, possibly due to a read error. V is TRBV7-9 and J is TRBJ1-2, with 7 bases fitting TRBD1. The CDR3 covers 14 residues. Looked up from germline, CDR1 is SEHNR and CDR2 is FQNEAQ (reference sequence). The CDR3 loop is CSSSLPGQVYGYTF. CDR3 bases: TGTTCCAGCAGCTTACCCGGACAGGTCTATGGCTACACCTTC.

As DNA, the CDR3 is TGTGCCAGCAGTTTAGGGACTAATAGCTACAATGAGCAGTTCTTC. This codes for CASSLGTNSYNEQFF. The V and J genes are TRBV27 and TRBJ2-1; 7 bases agree with TRBD2. This CDR3 region has 15 residues. Germline V gene sequence: CDR1 MNHEY, CDR2 SMNVEV (reference sequence). The V and J ends lost 2 bases and 3 bases, in that order; junction bases with no gene match: 4.

The rearrangement links TRBV18 to TRBJ2-2, with D possibly being TRBD2 (5 bases). V shed 2 bases and J shed 2 bases, with 12 bases lying between them. The germline gives CDR1 KGHSH, CDR2 LQKENI. This CDR3 has 16 residues. This chain's CDR3 is CASSPLWETNTGELFF. The CDR3 nucleotides are TGTGCCAGCTCACCATTATGGGAGACAAACACCGGGGAGCTGTTTTTT.

The chain uses TRBV7-3 and TRBJ1-1, with D uncertain. CDR3 size: 13 residues. Germline V gene lookup returns CDR1 SGHTA and CDR2 FQGTGA. V was trimmed by 2 bases and J by 1 base, leaving 5 bases between them. This CDR3 is CASSLWQNTEAFF. CDR3 nucleotide sequence: TGTGCCAGCAGCTTATGGCAGAACACTGAAGCTTTCTTT.

This chain joins TRBV5-5 and TRBJ1-5, with TRBD1 matching 12 bases. Trimming cost V 0 bases and J 7 bases; bases outside gene matches: 11. Germline V gives CDR1 SGHKS, CDR2 YYEKEE (reference sequence). CDR3 length: 18 residues. This CDR3 reads CASSLAFTGTGGQQPQHF. In DNA, the CDR3 is TGTGCCAGCAGCTTGGCCTTCACCGGGACAGGGGGCCAACAGCCCCAGCATTTT. The full variable domain, completed using reference TRBV5-5 and TRBJ1-5, is DAGVTQSPTHLIKTRGQQVTLRCSPISGHKSVSWYQQVLGQGPQFIFQYYEKEERGRGNFPDRFSARQFPNYSSELNVNALLLGDSALYLCASSLAFTGTGGQQPQHFGDGTRLSIL.

The J gene is TRBJ1-2, the V gene TRBV6-6; TRBD1 might be the D (5 bases). There are 15 residues in the CDR3. The germline CDR1 and CDR2 sequences are MNHNY and SVGAGI (reference sequence). With 8 bases removed from V and 1 base from J, the gap between germline ends came to 17 bases. The chain's CDR3 is CASLDRGGINYGYTF. In DNA form, the CDR3 reads TGTGCCAGCCTTGACCGGGGGGGGATTAACTATGGCTACACCTTC.

This chain uses TRBV6-6 with TRBJ2-1; TRBD2 matches 9 bases. V shed 5 bases and J 5 bases; nucleotides not matched to a gene: 7. Per germline, CDR1 MNHNY and CDR2 SVGAGI (reference sequence). The CDR3 spans 15 residues. CDR3 in DNA: TGTGCCAGCAGTCAGCCGGGACTAGCCAACAATGAGCAGTTCTTC. Translated: CASSQPGLANNEQFF.

The V and J genes are TRBV5-1 and TRBJ2-1; TRBD2 aligns across 11 bases. With 3 bases clipped from V and 9 bases from J, the junction kept 8 bases outside the gene matches. The CDR3 extends over 15 amino acids. Germline loops: CDR1 SGHRS, CDR2 YFSETQ. The CDR3 DNA follows: TGCGCCAGCAGCTATAGCGGGGGGGCCCAAAGTGAGCAGTTCTTC. Translated: CASSYSGGAQSEQFF.

Notes on this clone: This sample also contains other DNA sequences that code for the same CDR3. The chain recombines TRBV9 with TRBJ2-7; the D is unclear. V was cut by 0 bases and J by 4 bases, with 14 bases left in between. The CDR3 is 15 amino acids. Germline assignment: CDR1 SGDLS and CDR2 YYNGEE. The CDR3 sequence is CASSVDGIRGYEQYF. CDR3 sequence (DNA): TGTGCCAGCAGCGTAGATGGCATAAGAGGATACGAGCAGTACTTC. Complete variable domain (other parts from reference TRBV9 and TRBJ2-7): DSGVTQTPKHLITATGQRVTLRCSPRSGDLSVYWYQQSLDQGLQFLIQYYNGEERAKGNILERFSAQQFPDLHSELNLSSLELGDSALYFCASSVDGIRGYEQYFGPGTRLTVT.

The V and J genes are TRBV9 and TRBJ1-1; no definite D call. CDR1 SGDLS and CDR2 YYNGEE come from the germline V gene. Trimming pared 4 bases from V and 6 bases from J, leaving 10 bases between. The length of the CDR3 is 12 residues. CDR3 DNA sequence: TGTGCCAGCAGCCCCATGGGAGCTGAAGCTTTCTTT. This encodes CASSPMGAEAFF. The full variable domain, its missing parts supplied by reference TRBV9 and TRBJ1-1, is DSGVTQTPKHLITATGQRVTLRCSPRSGDLSVYWYQQSLDQGLQFLIQYYNGEERAKGNILERFSAQQFPDLHSELNLSSLELGDSALYFCASSPMGAEAFFGQGTRLTVV.

This sequence joins TRBV5-1 and TRBJ2-7; TRBD2 matches 10 bases. The V gene end was trimmed by 4 bases and the J gene end by 6 bases; junction bases not matched to a gene: 13. CDR3 length: 16 residues. Germline lookup yields CDR1 SGHRS and CDR2 YFSETQ. This CDR3 reads CASSLRTSGSSGEQYF. For the CDR3, the DNA is TGCGCCAGCAGCCTTAGGACTAGCGGTAGCTCCGGCGAGCAGTACTTC.

V is TRBV12-5 and J is TRBJ1-1; a possible D gene is TRBD1 (6 bases). The length of the CDR3 is 14 residues. CDR1 and CDR2 (germline): LGHNT, FRNRAP. V lost 0 bases to trimming and J lost 11 bases, with 16 bases between them. The CDR3: CASGLVLSQGSAFF. The DNA for the CDR3 is TGTGCTAGTGGTTTGGTACTGAGTCAGGGGTCGGCTTTCTTT.

This chain connects TRBV6-1 to TRBJ1-4; D unresolved. This CDR3 has 13 residues. Germline loops: CDR1 MNHNS, CDR2 SASEGT. The ends were cut back, 8 bases at V and 5 bases at J, with 12 bases in the middle. Here the CDR3 reads CASGGVLNEKLFF. The CDR3 DNA is TGTGCCAGCGGCGGGGTACTCAATGAAAAACTGTTTTTT.

This clone has a single count. V usage is TRBV19 and J usage is TRBJ2-3, with 9 nucleotides matching TRBD1. There are 18 residues in the CDR3. V was clipped by 4 bases and J by 1 base; unmatched bases: 12. Per germline, CDR1 LNHDA and CDR2 SQIVND (reference sequence). CDR3 region: CASSTYYRDRDGTDTQYF. The CDR3 bases are TGTGCCAGTAGTACCTATTACCGGGACAGGGATGGCACAGATACGCAGTATTTT.

This sequence joins TRBV30 and TRBJ2-1; D unclear. Trimming took off 2 bases at V and 15 bases at J, with 14 bases between the two ends. This CDR3 has 11 amino acids. Germline V gene sequence: CDR1 GTSNPN, CDR2 SVGIG (reference sequence). The CDR3 DNA follows: TGTGCCTGGAGTAGATCCAATAGAAGGTTCTTC. Its translation is CAWSRSNRRFF.

The chain recombines TRBV9 with TRBJ2-5, with 8 bases that match TRBD2. V was pared by 4 bases and J by 4 bases, with 6 bases of the junction left unmatched. Per the germline V gene, CDR1 is SGDLS and CDR2 is YYNGEE. The CDR3 runs 14 residues. The CDR3 reads CASSPGLVGETQYF. The CDR3 nucleotides read TGTGCCAGCAGCCCGGGACTAGTCGGAGAGACCCAGTACTTC.

This chain joins TRBV7-9 and TRBJ2-1; D is perhaps TRBD2 (7 bases). This CDR3 region has 15 residues. CDR1 is SEHNR, CDR2 FQNEAQ, per germline (reference sequence). Trimming shortened V by 7 bases and J by 1 base, and 14 bases separated the two germline ends. The CDR3 DNA is TGTGCCAGCACTGGGGGGGGGCGGTCCTACAATGAGCAGTTCTTC. This codes for CASTGGGRSYNEQFF. The complete variable domain, with remaining parts taken from reference TRBV7-9 and TRBJ2-1, reads DTGVSQNPRHKITKRGQNVTFRCDPISEHNRLYWYRQTLGQGPEFLTYFQNEAQLEKSRLLSDRFSAERPKGSFSTLEIQRTEQGDSAMYLCASTGGGRSYNEQFFGPGTRLTVL.

J is TRBJ2-5 and V is TRBV5-6; D is possibly TRBD2 (6 bases). The CDR3 sequence is 15 residues long. Germline CDR1 reads SGHDT; CDR2 reads YYEEEE. Trimming stripped 4 bases from V and 6 bases from J, with 19 bases between. CDR3 loop: CASSRAGLQGKTQYF. CDR3 in DNA: TGTGCCAGCAGCCGAGCGGGCCTCCAAGGGAAGACCCAGTACTTC.

V usage is TRBV5-1 and J usage is TRBJ2-6, with D possibly TRBD1 on 6 matching bases. Trimming removed 4 bases from V and 1 base from J, with 12 bases in between. The length of the CDR3 is 16 residues. Germline V gene data show CDR1 as SGHRS and CDR2 as YFSETQ. This chain's CDR3 is CASSGKTGSGANVLTF. The CDR3 nucleotides are TGCGCCAGCAGCGGAAAGACAGGATCTGGGGCCAACGTCCTGACTTTC.

The chain is built from TRBV5-1 and TRBJ1-2, with TRBD1 matching 11 bases. This CDR3 has 14 amino acids. Germline CDR1 and CDR2: SGHRS and YFSETQ. J lost 4 bases, V lost 4 bases, and 3 bases had no gene match. In DNA, the CDR3 is TGCGCCAGCAGCAGGGACAGGGGGTTCTATGGCTACACCTTC. The encoded protein is CASSRDRGFYGYTF. Filled out from reference TRBV5-1 and TRBJ1-2, the complete variable domain reads KAGVTQTPRYLIKTRGQQVTLSCSPISGHRSVSWYQQTPGQGLQFLFEYFSETQRNKGNFPGRFSGRQFSNSRSEMNVSTLELGDSALYLCASSRDRGFYGYTFGSGTRLTVV.